A selection of T cell receptor beta chains follows, all from one sample in a study of identical twins. TCRdb re-derived calls from the 5' RACE reads in MiXCR, one entry per CDR3 protein. The sample shows roughly 200,000 distinct CDR3 sequences, 7.5% of them seen only once. The sample was also linked to a second study, of yellow fever vaccine responses in identical twins.

The sequenced sample was memory (CD45RO+) T cells sorted from blood. These receptors were obtained from a woman between 18 and 30 years old in good health. CDR3s include the opening cysteine and the closing phenylalanine or tryptophan. A D gene is named only where the DNA matches it firmly. Part of the rows lack a size; the others show once, few, many or a class for expanded clones.

cdr3_aa cdr3_nt clone_size j_call d_call v_call
CASSPQGRENTGELFF TGTGCCAGCAGCCCCCAGGGAAGGGAGAACACCGGGGAGCTGTTTTTT - TRBJ2-2 - TRBV7-3
CASSSRREEGNEQFF TGCGCCAGCAGCTCCAGGAGGGAAGAAGGCAATGAGCAGTTCTTC many TRBJ2-1 - TRBV4-3
CASSGMGLADTQYF TGTGCCAGCAGTGGAATGGGTCTTGCAGATACGCAGTATTTT few TRBJ2-3 - TRBV6-1
CASRGTSGAYEQYF TGTGCCAGCAGAGGGACTAGCGGGGCCTACGAGCAGTACTTC once TRBJ2-7 TRBD2 TRBV27
CASSLFAANKDTGELFF TGTGCCAGCAGCTTATTCGCAGCCAACAAAGACACCGGGGAGCTGTTTTTT many TRBJ2-2 - TRBV7-3
CSAKGQDNSPLHF TGCAGTGCTAAAGGACAGGATAATTCACCCCTCCACTTT few TRBJ1-6 TRBD1 TRBV20-1
CASSLVPGRAFNEQFF TGTGCCAGCAGCTTGGTCCCCGGGAGGGCCTTCAATGAGCAGTTCTTC many TRBJ2-1 TRBD2 TRBV5-6
CASSLASGREQYF TGTGCCAGCAGCTTAGCTAGTGGCCGCGAGCAGTACTTC - TRBJ2-7 - TRBV7-2
CASSKTTSEQFF TGTGCCAGCAGCAAGACGACAAGTGAGCAGTTCTTC few TRBJ2-1 - TRBV7-2
CASSKYSYEQYF TGTGCCAGCAGTAAGTACAGCTACGAGCAGTACTTC - TRBJ2-7 - TRBV6-2/TRBV6-3
CASSLGGAKSEQFF TGTGCCAGCAGCTTAGGGGGGGCTAAGTCTGAGCAGTTCTTC - TRBJ2-1 - TRBV7-2
CASSPRGGPAPDTQYF TGTGCCAGCAGCCCCCGAGGTGGGCCGGCCCCAGATACGCAGTATTTT few TRBJ2-3 - TRBV11-2
CASSTGQANEKLFF TGTGCCAGCAGTACGGGACAGGCTAATGAAAAACTGTTTTTT few TRBJ1-4 TRBD1 TRBV12-3/TRBV12-4
CASSPGTGRAEQYF TGTGCCAGCAGCCCGGGGACAGGGCGGGCCGAGCAGTACTTC - TRBJ2-7 TRBD1 TRBV7-8
CATSTLWTKKETQYF TGTGCCACCAGCACCCTTTGGACAAAAAAAGAGACCCAGTACTTC many TRBJ2-5 - TRBV15
CATSDTPPMANEQFF TGTGCCACCAGTGATACTCCTCCTATGGCCAATGAGCAGTTCTTC many TRBJ2-1 - TRBV24-1
CASSPRTSGPTGELFF TGCGCCAGCAGCCCGAGGACTAGCGGACCCACCGGGGAGCTGTTTTTT many TRBJ2-2 TRBD2 TRBV5-1
CASSSPTGRDSSEKLFF TGTGCCAGCAGCTCACCTACAGGGAGAGACTCTAGCGAAAAACTGTTTTTT many TRBJ1-4 - TRBV7-9
CSARDARENQPQHF TGCAGTGCTAGAGATGCCAGGGAGAATCAGCCCCAGCATTTT many TRBJ1-5 - TRBV20-1
CASSLFGQDSNQPQHF TGTGCCAGCAGCTTATTTGGACAAGATAGCAATCAGCCCCAGCATTTT few TRBJ1-5 - TRBV11-1
CASSRTSGRANEQFF TGTGCCAGCAGCCGGACTAGCGGGAGGGCTAATGAGCAGTTCTTC - TRBJ2-1 TRBD2 TRBV7-9
CASSQFSGGYEQYF TGTGCCAGCAGCCAATTCTCAGGGGGATACGAGCAGTACTTC many TRBJ2-7 TRBD1 TRBV14